Below, 30 T cell receptor beta chains from the same sample are listed, as sequenced in a study of stem cell transplantation in POMP-related autoinflammatory disease (dated by TCRdb to the early 2020s). The time point label here, explained by the study, means: before hematopoietic stem cell transplant. Library creation used the immunoSEQ multiplex PCR assay. TCRdb carries this immuneACCESS record with in-frame sequences only. Its versions omit some clonotypes, under half of them owing to an unresolved V gene in the studies checked, with the rest unexplained. The sample includes about 26,000 clones, with approximately 78% observed a single time. The ten largest account for around 2.4% of the sample. The starting material was CD4+ T cells from PBMCs, obtained before stem cell transplantation. The receptors derive from a human donor with POMP-related autoinflammation and immune dysregulation (PRAID).

This clone was detected a few times. V usage is TRBV6-1 and J usage is TRBJ1-6, with no clear D. The CDR3 has 15 residues. Per the germline V gene, CDR1 is MNHNS and CDR2 is SASEGT. The V end lost 1 base, the J end lost 0 bases, and 4 bases lay between the germline ends. The CDR3 sequence: CASSEGSSYNSPLHF. Here the CDR3 DNA reads TGTGCCAGCAGTGAAGGCAGCTCCTATAATTCACCCCTCCACTTT.

In DNA, the CDR3 is TGTGCCAGCAGTATGACAGGGGATACGCAGTATTTT. It yields the protein CASSMTGDTQYF. The chain employs TRBV2 and TRBJ2-3, with 7 bases lining up with TRBD1. The CDR3 covers 12 residues. The germline V gene has CDR1 SNHLY and CDR2 FYNNEI. V was clipped by 5 bases and J by 6 bases; unmatched bases: 2.

This chain connects TRBV6-5 to TRBJ2-7; 8 bases are a match to TRBD1. Germline V CDR1 and CDR2: MNHEY, SVGAGI. V shed 6 bases, J shed 6 bases, and the junction held 4 bases outside the gene matches. The CDR3 covers 12 residues. The CDR3 coding sequence is TGTGCCAGCAGCAGGGGGCCGGGCGAGCAGTACTTC. As protein: CASSRGPGEQYF.

The chain recombines TRBV19 with TRBJ1-4; D is ambiguous. The germline gives CDR1 LNHDA, CDR2 SQIVND (reference sequence). V was shortened by 1 base and J by 2 bases, with 8 bases between the two germline ends. CDR3 length equals 15 residues. In DNA form, the CDR3 reads TGTGCCAGTAGTATAGGATGGGCCACTAATGAAAAACTGTTTTTT. As protein: CASSIGWATNEKLFF.

This clone was picked up a small number of times. This rearrangement joins TRBV6-5 to TRBJ1-2; no firm D call. Deletions cut 6 bases from V and 4 bases from J, with 15 bases between. The CDR3 has 14 residues. Germline V gives CDR1 MNHEY, CDR2 SVGAGI. For the CDR3, the DNA is TGTGCCAGCAGCCCCCGGTCCCGTGGCTATGGCTACACCTTC. Residues: CASSPRSRGYGYTF.

The chain recombines TRBV11-2 with TRBJ2-3; D might be TRBD2 (8 bases). V was clipped by 4 bases and J by 3 bases, with 23 bases between them. Germline V lookup: CDR1 SGHAT, CDR2 FQNNGV. The length of the CDR3 is 18 residues. The CDR3 is CASSSGGSGSVLTDTQYF. For the CDR3, the DNA is TGTGCCAGCAGCTCAGGGGGAAGCGGGAGTGTTTTGACAGATACGCAGTATTTT. Full variable domain (rest looked up from reference TRBV11-2 and TRBJ2-3): EAGVAQSPRYKIIEKRQSVAFWCNPISGHATLYWYQQILGQGPKLLIQFQNNGVVDDSQLPKDRFSAERLKGVDSTLKIQPAKLEDSAVYLCASSSGGSGSVLTDTQYFGPGTRLTVL.

The rearrangement links TRBV30 to TRBJ2-5; D remains ambiguous. V shed 0 bases and J shed 5 bases, with 4 bases lying between them. Per the germline V gene, CDR1 is GTSNPN and CDR2 is SVGIG (reference sequence). This CDR3 is built from 11 residues. CDR3 sequence (DNA): TGTGCCTGGAGTGTTGGGGAGACCCAGTACTTC. Translated: CAWSVGETQYF.

The CDR3 sequence is CASSWGGGRSYEQYF. The CDR3, as DNA: TGTGCCAGCAGCTGGGGGGGAGGCCGCTCCTACGAGCAGTACTTC. J is TRBJ2-7 and V is TRBV5-5; 7 bases fit TRBD2. V shed 3 bases, J shed 0 bases, and the junction held 6 bases outside the gene matches. This CDR3 has 15 residues. Germline CDR1 SGHKS, CDR2 YYEKEE (reference sequence).

The V call is TRBV5-1, the J call TRBJ2-7; D not certain. There are 12 residues in the CDR3. Germline CDR1 and CDR2: SGHRS and YFSETQ. Trimming pared 0 bases from V and 4 bases from J, leaving 5 bases between. CDR3 sequence (DNA): TGCGCCAGCAGCTTGGAGGGTTACGAGCAGTACTTC. Its protein product is CASSLEGYEQYF.

The V and J genes are TRBV5-1 and TRBJ1-1; no clear D gene. V was trimmed by 3 bases and J by 3 bases, leaving 18 bases between them. CDR1 SGHRS and CDR2 YFSETQ come from the germline V gene. This CDR3 has 16 residues. The CDR3 coding sequence is TGCGCCAGCAGCTGGGGTGGGTCCTCTCGGGACACTGAAGCTTTCTTT. Translating it yields CASSWGGSSRDTEAFF.

The chain has TRBV1 and TRBJ2-1; the table's D call, TRBD2, was not checked against the DNA. TRBV1 is reported as a pseudogene. The CDR3 is 16 amino acids. The CDR3 DNA sequence: TGCACCAGCAGCCCATTACCAGCGGGAACTTCTCATGAGCAGTTCTTC. It specifies CTSSPLPAGTSHEQFF.

The chain joins TRBV11-2 to TRBJ2-7, with 9 bases matching TRBD1. The germline V gene encodes CDR1 SGHAT and CDR2 FQNNGV. V lost 5 bases to trimming and J lost 5 bases; unmatched junction nucleotides: 7. The CDR3 loop spans 14 amino acids. In DNA, the CDR3 is TGTGCCAGCAGCCCTCGTGGGACAGGGAACGAGCAGTACTTC. It encodes CASSPRGTGNEQYF.

CDR3 in amino acids: CAISPVQGVSPYEQYF. Here the CDR3 DNA reads TGTGCCATCAGCCCGGTACAGGGAGTTTCTCCTTACGAGCAGTACTTC. The V and J genes are TRBV10-3 and TRBJ2-7, with D tentatively TRBD1 (6 bases). Germline V CDR1 and CDR2: ENHRY, SYGVKD. The CDR3 is 16 amino acids. Trimming took off 6 bases at V and 4 bases at J, with 22 bases between the two ends.

This chain links TRBV30 with TRBJ1-1; no firm D call. Germline V CDR1 and CDR2: GTSNPN, SVGIG (reference sequence). The ends were cut back, 2 bases at V and 3 bases at J, with 7 bases in the middle. The CDR3 runs 12 residues. CDR3 amino acids: CAWSREHTEAFF. The CDR3, as DNA: TGTGCCTGGAGTAGGGAGCACACTGAAGCTTTCTTT.

The chain recombines TRBV9 with TRBJ2-1; 16 bases map to TRBD2. Germline CDR1 reads SGDLS; CDR2 reads YYNGEE. Trimming at V came to 0 bases and at J to 7 bases, leaving 7 bases not matched to a gene. This CDR3 comprises 18 residues. Written as DNA, the CDR3 is TGTGCCAGCAGCGTAGGTTTGGGACTAGCGGGAGGGGGTAATGAGCAGTTCTTC. This gives the protein CASSVGLGLAGGGNEQFF.

The chain has TRBV18 and TRBJ2-5; 7 nucleotides match TRBD1. CDR3 size: 14 residues. Trimming removed 2 bases from V and 5 bases from J; junction bases left unmatched: 5. In germline, CDR1 is KGHSH, CDR2 LQKENI. The CDR3 DNA follows: TGTGCCAGCTCACCAGGGACAGTTCGTGAGACCCAGTACTTC. The encoded protein is CASSPGTVRETQYF.

V is TRBV28 and J is TRBJ1-1, with 9 bases matching TRBD1. V trimming: 5 bases; J trimming: 5 bases; junction bases outside the gene matches: 9. The CDR3 extends over 15 amino acids. CDR1 and CDR2 (germline): MDHEN, SYDVKM. In nucleotides, the CDR3 is TGTGCCAGCAGTACACTACAGGGGGCTGGGACTGAAGCTTTCTTT. It codes for CASSTLQGAGTEAFF.

The chain couples TRBV6-5 to TRBJ2-3, with 7 bases fitting TRBD1. Germline lookup yields CDR1 MNHEY and CDR2 SVGAGI. This CDR3 is built from 13 residues. The V and J ends lost 7 bases and 6 bases, in that order; junction bases with no gene match: 7. The DNA of the CDR3 is TGTGCCAGCACGACAGGGAATAGGGATACGCAGTATTTT. Encoded protein: CASTTGNRDTQYF.

This clone has a handful of counts. The chain carries TRBV11-2 and TRBJ1-2; D uncertain. The CDR3 runs to 11 residues. CDR1 is SGHAT and CDR2 is FQNNGV in the germline V gene. Trimming left V 1 base short and J 7 bases short, with 4 bases between. The CDR3 coding sequence is TGTGCCAGCAGCTTAGTTATTGGCTACACCTTC. Translated: CASSLVIGYTF.

V gene TRBV19 combines with J gene TRBJ1-5; 8 bases match TRBD1. Trimming removed 3 bases from V and 6 bases from J; junction bases left unmatched: 10. This CDR3 is built from 16 residues. Germline CDR1 is LNHDA and CDR2 is SQIVND (reference sequence). The CDR3 DNA sequence: TGTGCCAGTAGTATCCAGACAGGGGATGGGACTCAGCCCCAGCATTTT. This sequence encodes CASSIQTGDGTQPQHF. The full variable domain, in which reference TRBV19 and TRBJ1-5 provide the parts outside the CDR3, is DGGITQSPKYLFRKEGQNVTLSCEQNLNHDAMYWYRQDPGQGLRLIYYSQIVNDFQKGDIAEGYSVSREKKESFPLTVTSAQKNPTAFYLCASSIQTGDGTQPQHFGDGTRLSIL.

The V and J genes are TRBV30 and TRBJ1-1; D call uncertain. CDR3 length: 15 residues. V was cut by 5 bases and J by 1 base, with 17 bases left in between. From germline, CDR1 is GTSNPN and CDR2 SVGIG (reference sequence). For the CDR3, the DNA is TGTGCCTGGTTCAGAAGGGCACAGAGGAACACTGAAGCTTTCTTT. It encodes CAWFRRAQRNTEAFF.

This clone has a single count. CDR3 amino acids: CASRLKVTGANVLTF. The CDR3 DNA reads TGTGCCAGCAGATTGAAGGTGACTGGGGCCAACGTCCTGACTTTC. This sequence joins TRBV5-6 and TRBJ2-6, with D uncertain. The CDR3 contains 15 residues. The V gene's germline CDR1 is SGHDT and CDR2 YYEEEE. Trimming shortened V by 5 bases and J by 2 bases, and 11 bases separated the two germline ends.

The rearrangement joins TRBV19 to TRBJ1-2, with D tentatively TRBD1 (6 bases). The CDR3 totals 15 residues. Trimming pared 0 bases from V and 1 base from J, leaving 9 bases between. Germline V gene data show CDR1 as LNHDA and CDR2 as SQIVND (reference sequence). DNA of the CDR3: TGTGCCAGTAGTATAGACAGACAGGATAACTATGGCTACACCTTC. Encoded protein: CASSIDRQDNYGYTF.

The chain employs TRBV30 and TRBJ1-1, with unresolved D. Trimming shortened V by 1 base and J by 0 bases, and 3 bases separated the two germline ends. Germline assignment: CDR1 GTSNPN and CDR2 SVGIG (reference sequence). The CDR3 loop spans 12 amino acids. Here the CDR3 DNA reads TGTGCCTGGAGTGGTGTGAACACTGAAGCTTTCTTT. It specifies CAWSGVNTEAFF.

The chain joins TRBV19 to TRBJ2-3; 7 positions agree with TRBD2. V gave up 2 bases and J gave up 0 bases; unmatched junction bases: 5. This CDR3 comprises 16 residues. Per the germline V gene, CDR1 is LNHDA and CDR2 is SQIVND (reference sequence). The CDR3 DNA reads as TGTGCCAGTAGTATAATATCGCGGGGGAGCACAGATACGCAGTATTTT. Residues: CASSIISRGSTDTQYF.

The chain couples TRBV4-1 to TRBJ1-2, with D maybe TRBD1 (5 bases). V lost 4 bases, J lost 1 base, and 10 bases lay in between. In germline, CDR1 is MGHRA, CDR2 YSYEKL. The CDR3 runs 14 residues. The CDR3 nucleotides read TGCGCCAGCAGCCCAGACAGCGTTAACTATGGCTACACCTTC. Translated: CASSPDSVNYGYTF.

This clone appeared once. The J gene is TRBJ2-5, the V gene TRBV30; D might be TRBD1 (5 bases). There are 14 residues in the CDR3. CDR1 is GTSNPN, CDR2 SVGIG, per germline (reference sequence). The V and J ends lost 0 bases and 1 base respectively, with 9 bases between them. Here the CDR3 reads CAWSVRQFQETQYF. The CDR3 DNA reads TGTGCCTGGAGTGTACGACAGTTCCAAGAGACCCAGTACTTC.

This rearrangement joins TRBV7-2 to TRBJ2-5, with 12 positions matching TRBD2. The CDR3 has 15 amino acids. From germline, CDR1 is SGHTA and CDR2 FQGNSA. Trimming cost V 5 bases and J 3 bases; bases outside gene matches: 4. CDR3 residues: CASSLRTSGEETQYF. The CDR3 nucleotides read TGTGCCAGCAGCCTCCGGACTAGCGGGGAAGAGACCCAGTACTTC.

This chain links TRBV7-9 with TRBJ2-7; D ambiguous. Trimming removed 5 bases at V and 3 bases at J, with 5 bases between. CDR3 length: 11 residues. Germline assignment: CDR1 SEHNR and CDR2 FQNEAQ (reference sequence). In DNA form, the CDR3 reads TGTGCCAGCAGCGAGTACTACGAGCAGTACTTC. This gives the protein CASSEYYEQYF.

The rearrangement links TRBV27 to TRBJ2-1, with a tentative D call TRBD2 (7 bases). The CDR3 loop spans 15 amino acids. Germline CDR1 is MNHEY and CDR2 is SMNVEV (reference sequence). Trimming shortened V by 4 bases and J by 7 bases, and 17 bases separated the two germline ends. The CDR3 reads CASSSRGGAWNEQFF. CDR3 nucleotides: TGTGCCAGCAGTTCTAGGGGGGGGGCTTGGAATGAGCAGTTCTTC.